Included here is one T cell receptor beta chain sequence, with context. This specimen comes from a study of T cell changes during pregnancy in multiple sclerosis. The length of the CDR3 is 14 residues. Germline values: CDR1 SGHAT, CDR2 FQNNGV. V shed 3 bases and J shed 6 bases, with 15 bases lying between them. TCRdb keeps only in-frame clones here, not all; method: immunoSEQ multiplex PCR. The table includes approximately 58,000 clones, about 90% detected once. The receptor's source is a female donor in good health, enrolled as a control in a pregnancy study. Sequencing was performed on peripheral blood, taken in the second trimester of pregnancy. V and J are TRBV11-2 and TRBJ2-7; no clear D. This CDR3 is CASSFRLPNGEQYF. The CDR3 nucleotides are TGTGCCAGCAGCTTTAGACTTCCTAACGGCGAGCAGTACTTC.